This passage covers 15 T cell receptor beta chains from one sample sequenced in a study of tumor-infiltrating lymphocytes in primary liver carcinoma. Total RNA (roughly 550 ng) served as template for TCR beta cDNA synthesis primed by a constant-region primer. Each TCR beta library was derived from three nested multiplex PCR rounds that employed slightly modified ARM-PCR. The first two PCR rounds used TRBV1-TRBV30 primers with a Cbeta primer, approximately 10 cycles each. TCRdb fed the multiplex PCR reads into MiXCR, producing one record per CDR3 protein. This table holds more than 70,000 distinct CDR3 sequences, roughly 72% found once. From 20-30 mg of unsorted bulk tissue, DNA and RNA were co-extracted together. Sequenced sample: liver tumor tissue from sampling region 1. Subset meaning: tumor region T1, superior pole. The receptors come from a man aged 35-49 years with primary liver carcinoma and hepatitis B virus infection.

With regard to this clonotype: The junction shows a germline mismatch at one end, possibly a read error. CDR3 residues: CASSFDDSNTKAFF. For the CDR3, the DNA is TGTGCGAGCAGTTTCGACGATTCGAACACTAAAGCTTTCTTT. The genes are TRBV6-5 and TRBJ1-1; D unclear. Looked up from germline, CDR1 is MNHEY and CDR2 is SVGAGI. There are 14 residues in the CDR3.

Remarks on this clonotype: A much larger clone differs from this one at a single base, so this may be a read error. This rearrangement joins TRBV7-9 to TRBJ2-2; TRBD2 aligns across 7 bases. The V gene end was trimmed by 5 bases and the J gene end by 0 bases; junction bases not matched to a gene: 6. CDR1 and CDR2 (germline): SEHNR, FQNEAQ (reference sequence). CDR3 length equals 16 residues. DNA of the CDR3: TGTGCCAGCAGCAAGGAGGCGGGAGCGAACACCGGGGAGCTGTTTTTT. Its protein is CASSKEAGANTGELFF.

Concerning this clonotype itself: This may be a read error: a much more frequent sequence differs by one nucleotide. This chain uses TRBV28 with TRBJ2-5; TRBD2 agrees at 8 bases. Germline V gene sequence: CDR1 MDHEN, CDR2 SYDVKM. The CDR3 sequence is 14 residues long. The CDR3 nucleotides read TGTGCCGGCAGTTCCGGACTAGCTGAAGAGACCCAGTACTTC. Protein product: CAGSSGLAEETQYF.

Notes on this clonotype: At one end, the junction sequence differs from germline, possibly due to a read error. V and J are TRBV11-2 and TRBJ2-1; D gene unclear. Germline V CDR1 and CDR2: SGHAT, FQNNGV. The CDR3 sequence is 12 residues long. The DNA for the CDR3 is TGTGTCAGCAGTACGGAGTACAATGAGCAGTTCTTC. Protein product: CVSSTEYNEQFF.

This clonotype was observed many times. The chain employs TRBV30 and TRBJ1-1; D not certain. Trimming took 2 bases from V and 1 from J, leaving 11 bases between them. The CDR3 runs 14 residues. Germline CDR1 reads GTSNPN; CDR2 reads SVGIG (reference sequence). This CDR3 reads CAWSPPGGNTEAFF. For the CDR3, the DNA is TGTGCCTGGAGTCCCCCTGGAGGGAACACTGAAGCTTTCTTT. The full variable domain, its missing parts supplied by reference TRBV30 and TRBJ1-1, is SQTIHQWPATLVQPVGSPLSLECTVEGTSNPNLYWYRQAAGRGLQLLFYSVGIGQISSEVPQNLSASRPQDRQFILSSKKLLLSDSGFYLCAWSPPGGNTEAFFGQGTRLTVV.

Notes on this clonotype: An end of the junction does not agree with germline; a read error may underlie this. V usage is TRBV29-1 and J usage is TRBJ2-3; 10 nucleotides agree with TRBD2. The CDR3 is 15 amino acids. Per germline, CDR1 SQVTM and CDR2 ANQGSEA. The CDR3 protein is CSVVLASGSTDTHYF. As DNA, the CDR3 is TGCAGCGTTGTACTGGCTAGCGGGAGTACAGATACGCATTATTTT.

As concerns this clonotype: Relative to the germline gene, one junction end is altered; a read error may explain this. V usage is TRBV29-1 and J usage is TRBJ1-1; no firm D call. Germline CDR1 reads SQVTM; CDR2 reads ANQGSEA. CDR3 size: 10 residues. The CDR3 loop is CNVGNTEAFF. The CDR3 coding sequence is TGCAACGTTGGGAACACTGAAGCTTTCTTC.

This clonotype was detected once. The CDR3 carries no conserved terminal phenylalanine or tryptophan, so it likely arises from a read error. The chain recombines TRBV4-2 with TRBJ2-1; possible D gene TRBD1, 5 bases. In germline, CDR1 is LGHNA, CDR2 YNFKEQ. This CDR3 is 18 amino acids long. The CDR3 loop is CASGQDRNPGALTDEQFS. CDR3 sequence (DNA): TGTGCCAGCGGCCAAGATCGGAACCCTGGGGCCTTAACGGATGAGCAGTTCTCC.

To note about this clonotype: In this CDR3 the conserved last residue, phenylalanine or tryptophan, is missing, so a read error is likely. This chain uses TRBV11-2 with TRBJ2-7; D unresolved. With 11 bases removed from V and 3 bases from J, the gap between germline ends came to 20 bases. Germline CDR1 SGHAT, CDR2 FQNNGV. The CDR3 is 14 amino acids. This chain's CDR3 is CACSLTDGVYEQYL. CDR3 coding DNA: TGTGCCTGTAGCTTAACCGACGGAGTCTACGAGCAGTACTTA.

Note on this clonotype: A read error may produce the germline difference seen at one junction end. V usage is TRBV29-1 and J usage is TRBJ2-1; TRBD1 is a possible D gene (5 bases). This CDR3 spans 14 amino acids. Per germline, CDR1 SQVTM and CDR2 ANQGSEA. The CDR3 DNA is TGCAGAGTTGATGGGTCTAACAGGATGGATGAGCAGTTCTTC. As protein: CRVDGSNRMDEQFF.

Regarding this clonotype: The junction departs from germline at one end; a sequencing error may be responsible. The V call is TRBV6-6, the J call TRBJ2-1; D uncertain. This CDR3 contains 15 residues. The V gene's germline CDR1 is MNHNY and CDR2 SVGAGI (reference sequence). The CDR3 coding sequence is TGTGCCAGCACTTACATGATTAGCATTAATAGTGAGCGGTTCTTC. It is translated as CASTYMISINSERFF.

Regarding this clonotype: One end of the junction does not line up with germline, which may come from a read error. The chain uses TRBV6-5 and TRBJ2-3; D might be TRBD1 (6 bases). CDR1 MNHEY and CDR2 SVGAGI come from the germline V gene. This CDR3 region has 13 residues. As DNA, the CDR3 is TGTGCCAGCAATCTTGGGGACACAAATACGCAGTATTTT. The encoded protein is CASNLGDTNTQYF.

This clonotype turned up a few times. One end of the junction does not line up with germline, which may come from a read error. The chain is built from TRBV28 and TRBJ2-1; D unclear. This CDR3 contains 13 residues. Germline V gene lookup returns CDR1 MDHEN and CDR2 SYDVKM. CDR3 sequence (DNA): TGTACCAGCAGATCGGAGCAGTACAATGAGCAGTTCTTC. Amino acid sequence: CTSRSEQYNEQFF. The entire variable domain, with the rest obtained from reference TRBV28 and TRBJ2-1, is as follows: DVKVTQSSRYLVKRTGEKVFLECVQDMDHENMFWYRQDPGLGLRLIYFSYDVKMKEKGDIPEGYSVSREKKERFSLILESASTNQTSMYLCTSRSEQYNEQFFGPGTRLTVL.

Points on this clonotype: At one end, the junction sequence differs from germline, possibly due to a read error. V gene TRBV11-2 combines with J gene TRBJ2-2, with a weak D call TRBD1 (6 bases). The CDR3 length is 14 residues. Germline loops: CDR1 SGHAT, CDR2 FQNNGV. The DNA of the CDR3 is TGTGCCAGCAGCCCAGGGGAAAACACTGGGGAGCTGTTATTT. Its protein product is CASSPGENTGELLF.

Concerning this clonotype itself: It may be a read error: a sequence one base away is much more abundant. The rearrangement links TRBV7-9 to TRBJ2-5, with 11 bases identical to TRBD2. CDR3 length equals 15 residues. The germline CDR1 and CDR2 sequences are SEHNR and FQNEAQ (reference sequence). CDR3 in DNA: TGTGCCGGCAGCCCTTTGGGACTAGCGGAAGAGACCCAGTACTTC. Translation gives CAGSPLGLAEETQYF.